Listed below are T cell receptor beta chains from one sample, sequenced in a study of Graves' ophthalmopathy and Graves' hyperthyroidism. MiXCR was run by TCRdb on the multiplex PCR reads, yielding one entry per CDR3 protein. The sample consists of hundreds of thousands of distinct CDR3 sequences, over 40% of them appearing once. Material: peripheral blood. These TCRs come from an adult man with Graves' ophthalmopathy. CDR3s include the opening cysteine and the closing phenylalanine or tryptophan. Fields, in order: J gene, V gene, clone size, D gene, CDR3 protein, CDR3 DNA. A D gene is named only where the DNA matches it firmly. Not every row has a clone size; where given, it reads once, few, many or a size class.

TRBJ2-2,TRBV7-9,few,TRBD2,CASSLPLAGGNQNTGELFF,TGTGCCAGCAGCCTTCCATTAGCGGGGGGGAATCAGAACACCGGGGAGCTGTTTTTT
TRBJ2-7,TRBV2,-,TRBD1,CPRTGPYEQYF,TGTCCCCGGACAGGGCCCTACGAGCAGTACTTC
TRBJ2-6,TRBV7-4,-,-,CASSLALTF,TGTGCCAGCAGCTTAGCACTGACTTTC
TRBJ2-5,TRBV5-1,many,-,CASSRQTEQETQYF,TGCGCCAGCAGCCGGCAGACAGAGCAAGAGACCCAGTACTTC
TRBJ2-1,TRBV7-2,-,-,CASSQALVWDEQFF,TGTGCCAGCAGCCAGGCCCTGGTTTGGGATGAGCAGTTCTTC
TRBJ2-1,TRBV7-2,-,-,CASSPQEGVSHGEQFF,TGTGCCAGCAGCCCCCAGGAAGGCGTGAGCCATGGTGAGCAGTTCTTC
TRBJ1-1,TRBV2,-,-,CASNKGTSETEAFF,TGTGCCAGCAACAAGGGGACTAGTGAGACTGAAGCTTTCTTT
TRBJ2-5,TRBV2,-,-,CARRGDTSEGAQETQYF,TGTGCCAGGAGGGGGGATACTAGCGAGGGGGCCCAAGAGACCCAGTACTTC
TRBJ1-1,TRBV11-2,many,-,CASSSVGGDTEAFF,TGTGCCAGCAGCTCAGTGGGGGGGGACACTGAAGCTTTCTTT
TRBJ2-5,TRBV2,many,TRBD1,CASSFQGAGETQYF,TGTGCCAGCAGCTTCCAGGGGGCAGGGGAGACCCAGTACTTC
TRBJ1-2,TRBV10-3,few,TRBD1,CASSPTGGNYGYTF,TGTGCCAGCAGTCCGACAGGGGGCAACTATGGCTACACCTTC
TRBJ1-5,TRBV5-5,-,-,CASSWGTLHGNQPQHF,TGTGCCAGCAGCTGGGGGACCCTCCACGGCAATCAGCCCCAGCATTTT
TRBJ2-5,TRBV7-9,many,-,CASSSRRLERETQYF,TGTGCCAGCAGCTCACGACGACTGGAGCGAGAGACCCAGTACTTC
TRBJ2-2,TRBV6-5,few,-,CASSFETYTGELFF,TGTGCCAGCAGCTTTGAGACGTACACCGGGGAGCTGTTTTTT
TRBJ1-1,TRBV6-5,-,-,CASKFGRRNTEAFF,TGTGCCAGCAAATTCGGACGGCGGAACACTGAAGCTTTCTTT
TRBJ1-5,TRBV19,many,-,CASSIHREGNQPQHF,TGTGCCAGTAGTATTCACAGGGAAGGAAATCAGCCCCAGCATTTT
TRBJ2-7,TRBV7-3,-,TRBD2,CASSLSGRAEQYF,TGTGCCAGCAGCTTGAGCGGGAGGGCCGAGCAGTACTTC
TRBJ2-1,TRBV25-1,many,-,CASSPGHEQFF,TGTGCCAGCAGTCCCGGCCATGAGCAGTTCTTC
TRBJ2-3,TRBV7-9,-,-,CASSLEGGISLNTQYF,TGTGCCAGCAGCTTAGAAGGAGGAATCTCACTGAATACGCAGTATTTT
TRBJ1-3,TRBV5-1,many,-,CASSRTLSGNTIYF,TGCGCCAGCAGCAGGACACTCTCTGGAAACACCATATATTTT
TRBJ2-7,TRBV12-3/TRBV12-4,many,-,CASSLLAKQYF,TGTGCCAGCTCCCTTCTGGCGAAGCAGTACTTC
TRBJ1-6,TRBV15,-,TRBD1,CATSRPQGQGDSPLHF,TGTGCCACCAGCAGACCTCAGGGACAGGGTGATTCACCCCTCCACTTT
TRBJ2-7,TRBV24-1,-,-,CATSHRGSGVYGQYF,TGTGCCACCAGCCACCGGGGTAGCGGTGTCTACGGGCAGTACTTC
TRBJ1-6,TRBV10-3,-,-,CATDQDSLNYNSPLHF,TGTGCCACCGACCAGGACAGCCTAAACTATAATTCACCCCTCCACTTT
TRBJ2-5,TRBV3-1,-,-,CASSQWADQETQYF,TGTGCCAGCAGCCAATGGGCAGACCAAGAGACCCAGTACTTC
TRBJ1-2,TRBV25-1,-,-,CASSPYLGNTF,TGTGCCAGCAGTCCGTATCTCGGAAACACCTTC
TRBJ1-6,TRBV2,-,-,CASTGDDSPLHF,TGTGCCAGCACGGGGGACGATTCACCCCTCCACTTT
TRBJ2-2,TRBV5-1,-,TRBD2,CASRVDVRWLAGLSNTGELFF,TGCGCCAGCAGGGTTGATGTAAGATGGCTAGCGGGACTCTCGAACACCGGGGAGCTGTTTTTT
TRBJ1-5,TRBV5-1,many,-,CASSLAGRGSNQPQHF,TGCGCCAGCAGCTTGGCCGGGCGGGGGAGCAATCAGCCCCAGCATTTT
TRBJ1-5,TRBV25-1,once,TRBD1,CASSERGTVLQHF,TGTGCCAGCAGTGAACGGGGGACAGTCCTCCAGCATTTT
TRBJ2-6,TRBV24-1,-,-,CATSAAGANVLTF,TGTGCCACCAGCGCAGCGGGGGCCAACGTCCTGACTTTC
TRBJ2-7,TRBV19,-,-,CASSILQGEEQYF,TGTGCCAGTAGTATCCTACAGGGCGAAGAGCAGTACTTC
TRBJ1-4,TRBV14,-,-,CASSQAGDTLNEKLFF,TGTGCCAGCAGCCAAGCGGGGGACACCTTAAATGAAAAACTGTTTTTT
TRBJ2-7,TRBV19,-,TRBD1,CASSIATGGYYEQYF,TGTGCCAGTAGTATAGCGACAGGGGGATACTACGAGCAGTACTTC
TRBJ1-6,TRBV12-3/TRBV12-4,many,TRBD1,CASTIYRDSLYNSPLHF,TGTGCCAGCACCATATACCGGGACAGCCTGTATAATTCACCCCTCCACTTT
TRBJ1-5,TRBV6-2/TRBV6-3,-,-,CASSSSGGNQPQHF,TGTGCCAGCAGTTCCTCCGGGGGCAATCAGCCCCAGCATTTT
TRBJ1-2,TRBV7-8,many,TRBD1,CASSTWDRVGYTF,TGTGCCAGCAGTACCTGGGACAGGGTTGGCTACACCTTC
TRBJ2-5,TRBV7-9,-,-,CASSPGLSAGETQYF,TGTGCCAGCAGCCCGGGACTCAGCGCCGGGGAGACCCAGTACTTC